The TCR beta chain under discussion was sequenced for a study of T cell responses to AZD1222 COVID-19 vaccine. Overall study results and limits: Receipt of two AZD1222 doses was followed by a rise in Spike-specific TCR breadth and depth.

Note on this clone: Its cognate antigen is unknown.

Assay: immunoSEQ multiplex PCR; the TCRdb copy retains only in-frame clones and omits some. This sample has 100,000 or so clones, with 85% to 90% found just once. The CDR3 runs 16 residues. Germline-derived CDR1 and CDR2 are WSHSY and SAAADI. Unmatched junction bases numbered 9, after V lost 6 bases and J lost 5 bases. This chain links TRBV10-2 with TRBJ2-3, with 12 bases matching TRBD2. Sequencing used peripheral blood, obtained 28 days after the second AZD1222 dose. This sequence originates from an adult who received the AZD1222 COVID-19 vaccine. The CDR3 DNA is TGCGCCAGCAGCGACCGGACTAGCGGGATGGGAGATACGCAGTATTTT. Amino acids: CASSDRTSGMGDTQYF.